This entry features one T cell receptor beta chain sequence. Its antigen is unknown. 60 Vbeta and 13 Jbeta primers were used in PCR. Original processing notes: Approximately 11 million of the 80 million or so unique TCR beta chains counted in a later analysis were shared. Profiling relied on immunoSEQ multiplex PCR, and the TCRdb table lists in-frame clones only, not all of them. Clonal size and the V and J genes are those of that table, whereas D and trimming came from the DNA. The sample includes about 79,000 clones, more than 65% seen only once; the top ten take around 8.4%. This sample was included in a study of cytomegalovirus exposure and HLA in healthy donors. Whole-study findings and limits: The productive fraction for most TCR beta V segments was about 87% or about 30% in an earlier analysis. As a later analysis revealed, the rate of TCR association differed by HLA locus, with DRB1 most and HLA-C fewest.

Trimming cost V 6 bases and J 0 bases; bases outside gene matches: 3. Germline V gene data show CDR1 as MNHEY and CDR2 as SMNVEV (reference sequence). This CDR3 has 15 amino acids. The TCR comes from a man between 60 and 75 years old in good health and CMV-seronegative. V usage is TRBV27 and J usage is TRBJ2-7, with 12 bases that match TRBD2. The sequenced sample was PBMCs. CDR3 in DNA: TGTGCCAGCAGGACTAGCGGGGGAGGCTCCTACGAGCAGTACTTC. As protein: CASRTSGGGSYEQYF.